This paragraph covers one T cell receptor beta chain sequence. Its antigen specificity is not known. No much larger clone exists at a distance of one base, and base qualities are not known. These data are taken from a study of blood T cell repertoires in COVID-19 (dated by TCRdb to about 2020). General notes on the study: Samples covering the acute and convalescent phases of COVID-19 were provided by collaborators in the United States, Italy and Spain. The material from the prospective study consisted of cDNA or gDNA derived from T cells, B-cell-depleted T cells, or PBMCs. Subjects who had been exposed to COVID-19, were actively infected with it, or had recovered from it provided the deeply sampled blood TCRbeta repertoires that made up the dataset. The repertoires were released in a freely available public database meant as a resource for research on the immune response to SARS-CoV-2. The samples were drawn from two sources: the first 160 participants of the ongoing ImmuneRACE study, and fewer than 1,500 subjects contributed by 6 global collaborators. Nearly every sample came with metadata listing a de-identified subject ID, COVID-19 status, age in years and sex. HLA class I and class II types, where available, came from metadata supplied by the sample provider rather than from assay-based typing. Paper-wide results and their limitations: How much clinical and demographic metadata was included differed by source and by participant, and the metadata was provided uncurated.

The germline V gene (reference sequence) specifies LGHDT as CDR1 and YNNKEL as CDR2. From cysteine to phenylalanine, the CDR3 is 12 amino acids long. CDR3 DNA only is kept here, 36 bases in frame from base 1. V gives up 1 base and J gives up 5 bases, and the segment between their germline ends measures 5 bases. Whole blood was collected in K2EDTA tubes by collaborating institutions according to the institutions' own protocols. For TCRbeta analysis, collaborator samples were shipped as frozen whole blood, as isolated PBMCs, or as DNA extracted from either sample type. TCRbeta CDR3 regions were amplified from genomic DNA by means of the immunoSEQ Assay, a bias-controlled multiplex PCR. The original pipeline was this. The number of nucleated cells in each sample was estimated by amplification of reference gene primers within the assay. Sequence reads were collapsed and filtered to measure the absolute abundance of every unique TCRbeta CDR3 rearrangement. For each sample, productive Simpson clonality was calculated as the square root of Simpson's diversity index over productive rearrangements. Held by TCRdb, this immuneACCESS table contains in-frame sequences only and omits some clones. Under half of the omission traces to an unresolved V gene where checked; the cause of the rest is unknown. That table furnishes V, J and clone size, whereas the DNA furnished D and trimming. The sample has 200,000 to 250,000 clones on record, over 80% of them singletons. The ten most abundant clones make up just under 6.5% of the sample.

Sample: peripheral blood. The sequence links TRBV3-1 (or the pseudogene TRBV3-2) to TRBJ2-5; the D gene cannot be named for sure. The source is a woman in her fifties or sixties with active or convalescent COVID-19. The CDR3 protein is CASSQGRETQYF. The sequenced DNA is TGTGCCAGCAGCCAAGGTCGGGAGACCCAGTACTTC.